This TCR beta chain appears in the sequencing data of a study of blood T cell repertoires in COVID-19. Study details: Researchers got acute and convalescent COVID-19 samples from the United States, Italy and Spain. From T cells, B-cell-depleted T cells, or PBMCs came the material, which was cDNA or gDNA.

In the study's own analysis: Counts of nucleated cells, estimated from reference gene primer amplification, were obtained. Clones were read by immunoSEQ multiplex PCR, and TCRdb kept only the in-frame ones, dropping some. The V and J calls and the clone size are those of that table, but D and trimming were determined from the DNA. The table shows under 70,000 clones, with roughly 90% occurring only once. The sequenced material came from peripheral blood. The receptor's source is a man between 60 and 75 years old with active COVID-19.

CDR3 DNA: TGTGCCAGCAGTGAATCCGGCAGGGCCTACGAGCAGTACTTC. It is translated as CASSESGRAYEQYF. The chain links TRBV6-1 to TRBJ2-7; D may be TRBD1 (5 bases). Looked up from germline, CDR1 is MNHNS and CDR2 is SASEGT. The CDR3 sequence is 14 residues long. The V gene lost 2 bases and the J gene lost 2 bases, with 10 bases spanning the gap.